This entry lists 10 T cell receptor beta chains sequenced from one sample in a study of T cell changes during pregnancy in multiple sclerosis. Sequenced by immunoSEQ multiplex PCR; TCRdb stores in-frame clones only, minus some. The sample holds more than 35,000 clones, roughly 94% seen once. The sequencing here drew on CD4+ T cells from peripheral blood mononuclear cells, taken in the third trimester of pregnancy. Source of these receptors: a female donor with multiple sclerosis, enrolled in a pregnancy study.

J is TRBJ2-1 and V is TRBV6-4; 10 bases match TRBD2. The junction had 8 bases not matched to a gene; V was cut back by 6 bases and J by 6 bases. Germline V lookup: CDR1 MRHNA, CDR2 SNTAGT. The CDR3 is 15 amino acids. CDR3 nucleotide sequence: TGTGCCAGCAGCCGAGGGACTAGCGAGATCAATGAGCAGTTCTTC. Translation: CASSRGTSEINEQFF.

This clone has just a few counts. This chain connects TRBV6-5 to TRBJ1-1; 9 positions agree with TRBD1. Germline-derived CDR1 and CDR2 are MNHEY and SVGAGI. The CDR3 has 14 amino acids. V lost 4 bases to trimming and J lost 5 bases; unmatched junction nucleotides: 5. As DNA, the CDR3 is TGTGCCAGCAGTTCTGGGACAGGGAGGACTGAAGCTTTCTTT. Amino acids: CASSSGTGRTEAFF.

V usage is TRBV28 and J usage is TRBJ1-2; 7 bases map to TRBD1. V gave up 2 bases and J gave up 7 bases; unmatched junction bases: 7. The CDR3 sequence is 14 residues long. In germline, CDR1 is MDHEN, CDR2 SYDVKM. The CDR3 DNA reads TGTGCCAGCAGTTTACAGGGGGTTATTGGTGGCTACACCTTC. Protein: CASSLQGVIGGYTF.

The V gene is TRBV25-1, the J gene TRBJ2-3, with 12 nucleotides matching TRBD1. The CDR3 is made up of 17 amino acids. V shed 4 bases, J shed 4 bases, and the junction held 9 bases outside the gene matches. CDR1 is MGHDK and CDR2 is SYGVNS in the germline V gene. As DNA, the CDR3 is TGTGCCAGCAGTGCCTCCCCGGGACAGGGGGCCCCAGATACGCAGTATTTT. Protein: CASSASPGQGAPDTQYF.

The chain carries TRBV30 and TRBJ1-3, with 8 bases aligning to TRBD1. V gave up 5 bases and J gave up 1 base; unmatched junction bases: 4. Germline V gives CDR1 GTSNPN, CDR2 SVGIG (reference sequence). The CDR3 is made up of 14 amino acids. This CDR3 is CAWGTGGSGNTIYF. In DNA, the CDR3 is TGTGCCTGGGGGACAGGTGGATCTGGAAACACCATATATTTT.

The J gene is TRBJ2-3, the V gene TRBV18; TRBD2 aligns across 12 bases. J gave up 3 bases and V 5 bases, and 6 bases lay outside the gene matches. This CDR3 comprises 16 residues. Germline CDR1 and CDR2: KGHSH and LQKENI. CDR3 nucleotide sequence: TGTGCCAGCTCAACGAGACTAGCGGGAGAAACAGATACGCAGTATTTT. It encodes CASSTRLAGETDTQYF.

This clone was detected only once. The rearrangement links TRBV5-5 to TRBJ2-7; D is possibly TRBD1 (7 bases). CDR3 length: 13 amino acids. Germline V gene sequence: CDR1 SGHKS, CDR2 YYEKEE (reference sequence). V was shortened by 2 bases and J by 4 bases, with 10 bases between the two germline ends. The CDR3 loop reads CASSFPGGYEQYF. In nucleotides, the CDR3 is TGTGCCAGCAGCTTTCCAGGGGGGTACGAGCAGTACTTC. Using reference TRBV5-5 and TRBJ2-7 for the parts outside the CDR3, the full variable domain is DAGVTQSPTHLIKTRGQQVTLRCSPISGHKSVSWYQQVLGQGPQFIFQYYEKEERGRGNFPDRFSARQFPNYSSELNVNALLLGDSALYLCASSFPGGYEQYFGPGTRLTVT.

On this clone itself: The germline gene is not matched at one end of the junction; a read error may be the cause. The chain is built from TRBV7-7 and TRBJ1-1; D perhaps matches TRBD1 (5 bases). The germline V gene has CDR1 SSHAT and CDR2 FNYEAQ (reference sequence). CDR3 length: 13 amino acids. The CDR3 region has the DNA TGTGCTAGCAGCCGGGACTCGAACACTGAAGCTTTCTTT. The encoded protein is CASSRDSNTEAFF.

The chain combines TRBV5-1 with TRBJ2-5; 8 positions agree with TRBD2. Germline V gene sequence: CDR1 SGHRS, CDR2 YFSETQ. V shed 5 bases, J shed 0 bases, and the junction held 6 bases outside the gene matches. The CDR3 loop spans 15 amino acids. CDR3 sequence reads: CASRKLAGYQETQYF. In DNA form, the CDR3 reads TGCGCCAGCAGAAAATTAGCGGGATACCAAGAGACCCAGTACTTC.

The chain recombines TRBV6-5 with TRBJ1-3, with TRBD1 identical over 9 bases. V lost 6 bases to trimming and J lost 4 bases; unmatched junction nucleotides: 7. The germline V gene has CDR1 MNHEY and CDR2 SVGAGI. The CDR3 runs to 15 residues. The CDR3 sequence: CASRRTGDGGNTIYF. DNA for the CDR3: TGTGCCAGCAGGAGGACAGGGGACGGCGGAAACACCATATATTTT.